The 18 T cell receptor beta chains below all came from one sample that was sequenced in a study of blood T cells in healthy people across ages. Primed by a sample-barcoded 5' primer and a J-beta primer mix, a second PCR proceeded for about 6 to 12 cycles. TCRdb re-derived calls from the 5' RACE reads in MiXCR, one entry per CDR3 protein. Of approximately 800,000 distinct CDR3 sequences in the sample, 56% were seen once. Sequencing was performed on blood. The origin of the receptors is a man between 35 and 55 years old in good health.

CDR3 sequence reads: CASSADGTPKETQYF. CDR3 DNA sequence: TGTGCCAGCAGCGCAGACGGTACACCGAAGGAGACCCAGTACTTC. This sequence joins TRBV9 and TRBJ2-5; D remains ambiguous. The V end was cut by 3 bases, the J end by 5 bases, with 17 bases between. The length of the CDR3 is 15 residues. Germline lookup yields CDR1 SGDLS and CDR2 YYNGEE.

The rearrangement uses TRBV6-2 or TRBV6-3 and TRBJ1-5; D is undetermined. The CDR3 loop spans 16 amino acids. Germline values: CDR1 MNHEY, CDR2 SVGEGT. Trimming cost V 7 bases and J 3 bases, with 19 bases left between them. The CDR3 region has the DNA TGTGCCAGCAAGACGGGCCCCCCAATAAACAATCAGCCCCAGCATTTT. The encoded protein is CASKTGPPINNQPQHF.

This clonotype was counted between two and nine times. This chain links TRBV7-2 with TRBJ2-1; 7 bases are a match to TRBD2. Germline CDR1 is SGHTA and CDR2 is FQGNSA. Trimming removed 2 bases from V and 3 bases from J; junction bases left unmatched: 7. This CDR3 is 16 amino acids long. Here the CDR3 DNA reads TGTGCCAGCAGCTTACGGCCTAGCGGCCTCTACAATGAGCAGTTCTTC. It yields the protein CASSLRPSGLYNEQFF. Variable domain in full (rest from reference TRBV7-2 and TRBJ2-1): GAGVSQSPSNKVTEKGKDVELRCDPISGHTALYWYRQSLGQGLEFLIYFQGNSAPDKSGLPSDRFSAERTGGSVSTLTIQRTQQEDSAVYLCASSLRPSGLYNEQFFGPGTRLTVL.

This clonotype was picked up one time. The chain has TRBV27 and TRBJ2-4, with D maybe TRBD2 (5 bases). Germline CDR1 is MNHEY and CDR2 is SMNVEV (reference sequence). The V end lost 6 bases, the J end lost 13 bases, and 16 bases lay between the germline ends. This CDR3 is built from 12 residues. The CDR3 DNA reads as TGTGCCAGCAGCGAACCCGGATGGGAGCAGTACTTC. Its protein product is CASSEPGWEQYF.

This clonotype was seen a few times. V gene TRBV19 combines with J gene TRBJ2-7; D gene unclear. Germline CDR1 and CDR2: LNHDA and SQIVND (reference sequence). V gave up 7 bases and J gave up 3 bases, with 10 bases separating them. The CDR3 spans 12 residues. The CDR3 here is CASIGRNYEQYF. The CDR3 region has the DNA TGTGCCAGTATAGGACGGAACTACGAGCAGTACTTC.

The rearrangement joins TRBV29-1 to TRBJ2-1; TRBD2 matches at 10 bases. V dropped 0 bases and J dropped 0; count of bases not matched to a gene: 11. Germline values: CDR1 SQVTM, CDR2 ANQGSEA. The CDR3 runs to 19 residues. CDR3 sequence: CSVEDRGPSGGSSYNEQFF. For the CDR3, the DNA is TGCAGCGTTGAAGATAGGGGTCCTAGCGGGGGAAGCTCCTACAATGAGCAGTTCTTC.

In its sample, this clonotype was seen a few times. The chain is built from TRBV12-3 or TRBV12-4 and TRBJ2-5; D may correspond to TRBD1 or TRBD2 (5 bases each). The length of the CDR3 is 12 residues. V gave up 3 bases and J gave up 12 bases, with 14 bases separating them. CDR3 sequence (DNA): TGTGCCAGCAGTTTCCTTTCGGGACCAGAGTACTTC. Protein product: CASSFLSGPEYF.

This clonotype has a single count. V and J are TRBV5-1 and TRBJ1-6, with D possibly TRBD1 on 6 matching bases. The CDR3 sequence is 14 residues long. Germline V gives CDR1 SGHRS, CDR2 YFSETQ. With 4 bases removed from V and 7 bases from J, the gap between germline ends came to 12 bases. CDR3 in amino acids: CASSADRPNSPLHF. CDR3 DNA: TGCGCCAGCAGCGCGGACAGACCGAATTCACCCCTCCACTTT.

This clonotype was detected only a few times. The chain recombines TRBV20-1 with TRBJ1-2, with 10 nucleotides matching TRBD1. Germline CDR1 is DFQATT and CDR2 is SNEGSKA (reference sequence). Trimming at V came to 6 bases and at J to 1 base, leaving 8 bases not matched to a gene. The CDR3 sequence is 15 residues long. Written as DNA, the CDR3 is TGCAGTGCACAGACAGGGGGCGACTTTAACTATGGCTACACCTTC. It translates to CSAQTGGDFNYGYTF.

V and J are TRBV29-1 and TRBJ2-7; 9 bases agree with TRBD1. The J call may be faulty, since TRBJ2-4 better matches the DNA end. The germline gives CDR1 SQVTM, CDR2 ANQGSEA. The CDR3 extends over 13 amino acids. The DNA for the CDR3 is TGCAGCGTGCCCTGGGGGACAGGGAGCATTCAGTACTTC. It yields the protein CSVPWGTGSIQYF.

This chain connects TRBV29-1 to TRBJ2-7, with 7 positions matching TRBD2. V dropped 3 bases and J dropped 1; count of bases not matched to a gene: 9. The CDR3 consists of 15 residues. The V gene's germline CDR1 is SQVTM and CDR2 ANQGSEA. This CDR3 is CSVDKREGKSYEQYF. The CDR3 bases are TGCAGCGTTGATAAGAGGGAGGGAAAATCCTACGAGCAGTACTTC.

This clonotype turned up a few times. This chain joins TRBV29-1 and TRBJ1-2; 9 bases are a match to TRBD1. The CDR3 is 12 amino acids. CDR1 is SQVTM and CDR2 is ANQGSEA in the germline V gene. V was clipped by 5 bases and J by 6 bases; unmatched bases: 4. The CDR3 here is CSVPGTGNGYTF. DNA of the CDR3: TGCAGCGTTCCCGGGACAGGGAATGGCTACACCTTC. Together with reference TRBV29-1 and TRBJ1-2, the CDR3 gives the full variable domain: SAVISQKPSRDICQRGTSLTIQCQVDSQVTMMFWYRQQPGQSLTLIATANQGSEATYESGFVIDKFPISRPNLTFSTLTVSNMSPEDSSIYLCSVPGTGNGYTFGSGTRLTVV.

This clonotype appeared a few times. The chain uses TRBV13 and TRBJ2-3; TRBD2 matches 7 bases. Germline V gene data show CDR1 as PRHDT and CDR2 as FYEKMQ (reference sequence). The ends lost 5 bases at V and 4 bases at J; junction bases unmatched: 6. This CDR3 has 14 amino acids. CDR3 sequence (DNA): TGTGCCAGCAGCCCCCAACTAGCGCCAGATACGCAGTATTTT. Translated: CASSPQLAPDTQYF.

The chain carries TRBV20-1 and TRBJ1-2, with TRBD1 matching 7 bases. The ends lost 7 bases at V and 6 bases at J; junction bases unmatched: 17. CDR3 length: 15 residues. Germline V gives CDR1 DFQATT, CDR2 SNEGSKA (reference sequence). The CDR3 DNA sequence: TGCAGTGTTCCAACCTCCGGGAGACAGGGTAATGGCTACACCTTC. This codes for CSVPTSGRQGNGYTF.

This chain links TRBV20-1 with TRBJ2-3, with D possibly TRBD1 on 5 matching bases. Per germline, CDR1 DFQATT and CDR2 SNEGSKA (reference sequence). V lost 7 bases, J lost 3 bases, and 11 bases lay in between. This CDR3 has 12 residues. CDR3 protein: CSVSKGTDTQYF. The DNA of the CDR3 is TGCAGTGTCTCAAAGGGGACAGATACGCAGTATTTT.

A word on this clonotype: One junction end disagrees with the germline gene, perhaps due to a read error. The chain combines TRBV7-9 with TRBJ2-5; TRBD2 matches at 12 bases. The CDR3 length is 15 residues. CDR1 is SEHNR and CDR2 is FQNEAQ in the germline V gene (reference sequence). As DNA, the CDR3 is TGTACCAGCAGCTTACTAGCGGGAGGAGTAGAGACCCAGTACTTC. The encoded protein is CTSSLLAGGVETQYF. The full variable domain, with the rest looked up from reference TRBV7-9 and TRBJ2-5, is DTGVSQNPRHKITKRGQNVTFRCDPISEHNRLYWYRQTLGQGPEFLTYFQNEAQLEKSRLLSDRFSAERPKGSFSTLEIQRTEQGDSAMYLCTSSLLAGGVETQYFGPGTRLLVL.

The V gene is TRBV12-5, the J gene TRBJ2-3; unclear D gene. Per germline, CDR1 LGHNT and CDR2 FRNRAP. The CDR3 is 14 residues long. V gave up 2 bases and J gave up 6 bases, with 12 bases separating them. This CDR3 reads CASGLWPLEDTQYF. Here the CDR3 DNA reads TGTGCTAGTGGTTTGTGGCCCTTAGAGGATACGCAGTATTTT.

In DNA, the CDR3 is TGCGCCAGCAGCCAGGGACAGGGGGTTTTCTCCTACAATGAGCAGTTCTTC. Protein product: CASSQGQGVFSYNEQFF. This rearrangement joins TRBV5-1 to TRBJ2-1; 11 bases match TRBD1. Looked up from germline, CDR1 is SGHRS and CDR2 is YFSETQ. The J segment lost 0 bases and the V segment lost 4 bases, leaving 6 bases of the junction unmatched. The CDR3 covers 17 residues. The whole variable domain, remainder taken from reference TRBV5-1 and TRBJ2-1, is KAGVTQTPRYLIKTRGQQVTLSCSPISGHRSVSWYQQTPGQGLQFLFEYFSETQRNKGNFPGRFSGRQFSNSRSEMNVSTLELGDSALYLCASSQGQGVFSYNEQFFGPGTRLTVL.